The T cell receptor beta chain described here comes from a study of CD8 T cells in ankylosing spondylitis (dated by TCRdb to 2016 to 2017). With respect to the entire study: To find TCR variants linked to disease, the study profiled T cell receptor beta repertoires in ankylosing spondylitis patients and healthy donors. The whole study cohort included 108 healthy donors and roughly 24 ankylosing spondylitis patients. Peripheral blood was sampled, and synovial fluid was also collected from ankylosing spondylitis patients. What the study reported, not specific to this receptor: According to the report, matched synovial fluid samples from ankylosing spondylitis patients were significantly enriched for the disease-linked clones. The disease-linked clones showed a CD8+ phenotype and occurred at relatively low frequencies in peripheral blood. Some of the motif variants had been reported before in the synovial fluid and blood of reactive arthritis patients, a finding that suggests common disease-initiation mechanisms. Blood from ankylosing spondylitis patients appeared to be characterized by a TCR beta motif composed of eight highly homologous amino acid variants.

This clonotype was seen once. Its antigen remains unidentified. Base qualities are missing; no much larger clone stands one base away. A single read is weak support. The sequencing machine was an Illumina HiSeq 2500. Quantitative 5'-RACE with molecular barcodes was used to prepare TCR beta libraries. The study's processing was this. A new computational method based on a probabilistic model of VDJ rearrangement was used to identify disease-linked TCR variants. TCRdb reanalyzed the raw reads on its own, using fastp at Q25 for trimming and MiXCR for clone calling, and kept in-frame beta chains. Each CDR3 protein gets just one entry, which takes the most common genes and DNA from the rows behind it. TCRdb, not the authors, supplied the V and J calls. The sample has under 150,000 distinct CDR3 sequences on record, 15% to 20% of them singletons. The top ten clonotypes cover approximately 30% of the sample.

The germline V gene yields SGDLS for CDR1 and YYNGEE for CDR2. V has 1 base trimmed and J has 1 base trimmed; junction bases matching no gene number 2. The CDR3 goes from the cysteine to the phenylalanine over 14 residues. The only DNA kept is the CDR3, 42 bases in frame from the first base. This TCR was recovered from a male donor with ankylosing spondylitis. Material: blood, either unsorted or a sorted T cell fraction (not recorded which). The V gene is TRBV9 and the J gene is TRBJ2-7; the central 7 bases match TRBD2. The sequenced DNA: TGTGCCAGCAGCGTACCAGCGGGGTCCTACGAGCAGTACTTC. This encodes CASSVPAGSYEQYF.